The 23 T cell receptor beta chains reported below all come from one sample, sequenced in a study of identifying expanded T cells in peripheral blood. Sequencing used immunoSEQ multiplex PCR; TCRdb keeps in-frame clones, though not all of them. This sample has some 130,000 clones, with around nine tenths found just once. The sequenced material came from blood. The receptors stem from a person aged 18 to 75 in good health.

The rearrangement joins TRBV6-5 to TRBJ1-1; D not certain. Germline V gene sequence: CDR1 MNHEY, CDR2 SVGAGI. V was trimmed by 0 bases and J by 3 bases, leaving 14 bases between them. The CDR3 spans 16 residues. The chain's CDR3 is CASSYSPVKLHTEAFF. The DNA for the CDR3 is TGTGCCAGCAGTTACTCCCCCGTTAAACTGCACACTGAAGCTTTCTTT.

The table lists this clone with a count of one. The chain combines TRBV19 with TRBJ1-3; D is perhaps TRBD1 (5 bases). V shed 10 bases and J shed 2 bases, with 15 bases lying between them. The CDR3 is made up of 14 amino acids. Germline CDR1 reads LNHDA; CDR2 reads SQIVND (reference sequence). CDR3 loop: CATRPGSAGNTIYF. In DNA form, the CDR3 reads TGTGCCACACGACCAGGGTCAGCTGGAAACACCATATATTTT.

The gene calls are TRBV9 and TRBJ1-1, with 9 bases lining up with TRBD1. After removal of 4 bases from V and 0 bases from J, the junction contained 4 bases not matched to a gene. Germline CDR1 is SGDLS and CDR2 is YYNGEE. The CDR3 is 15 residues long. CDR3 bases: TGTGCCAGCAGCCCAGGACAGGGGTTGAACACTGAAGCTTTCTTT. Amino acid sequence: CASSPGQGLNTEAFF.

V is TRBV7-2 and J is TRBJ1-2, with D possibly matching TRBD1 (5 bases). The CDR3 is made up of 14 amino acids. The V and J ends lost 4 bases and 10 bases respectively, with 19 bases between them. Germline V CDR1 and CDR2: SGHTA, FQGNSA. The CDR3 sequence: CASSSRSGRDAYTF. The DNA for the CDR3 is TGTGCCAGCAGCTCCCGCTCGGGGCGGGACGCCTACACCTTC.

V and J are TRBV28 and TRBJ2-6; 9 bases match TRBD1. J lost 8 bases, V lost 2 bases, and 7 bases had no gene match. The CDR3 totals 16 residues. In germline, CDR1 is MDHEN, CDR2 SYDVKM. CDR3 sequence: CASSLPGQGASNVLTF. The CDR3 nucleotides are TGTGCCAGCAGTTTACCGGGACAGGGAGCGTCCAACGTCCTGACTTTC.

In its sample, this clone was seen once. The chain carries TRBV27 and TRBJ1-6; D remains unclear. This CDR3 comprises 14 residues. Deletions cut 5 bases from V and 6 bases from J, with 11 bases between. Per germline, CDR1 MNHEY and CDR2 SMNVEV (reference sequence). The CDR3 nucleotides read TGTGCCAGCAGTCCCCAAAGGTTTAATTCACCCCTCCACTTT. The encoded protein is CASSPQRFNSPLHF.

The gene calls are TRBV19 and TRBJ2-5; D is unresolved. The CDR3 has 17 amino acids. The germline V gene encodes CDR1 LNHDA and CDR2 SQIVND (reference sequence). V lost 5 bases, J lost 0 bases, and 19 bases lay in between. The chain's CDR3 is CASSPLGHSDYQETQYF. In DNA, the CDR3 is TGTGCCAGTAGTCCACTCGGGCATAGTGACTACCAAGAGACCCAGTACTTC. The full variable domain, its missing parts supplied by reference TRBV19 and TRBJ2-5, is DGGITQSPKYLFRKEGQNVTLSCEQNLNHDAMYWYRQDPGQGLRLIYYSQIVNDFQKGDIAEGYSVSREKKESFPLTVTSAQKNPTAFYLCASSPLGHSDYQETQYFGPGTRLLVL.

The gene calls are TRBV7-2 and TRBJ2-4; D may be TRBD1 or TRBD2 (5 bases each). With 0 bases removed from V and 1 base from J, the gap between germline ends came to 13 bases. CDR3 length: 17 amino acids. CDR1 is SGHTA and CDR2 is FQGNSA in the germline V gene. This CDR3 is CASSLASSGQAKNIQYF. CDR3 nucleotide sequence: TGTGCCAGCAGCTTAGCGTCCTCGGGGCAGGCCAAAAACATTCAGTACTTC.

The rearrangement uses TRBV30 and TRBJ1-1; D remains unclear. Germline V CDR1 and CDR2: GTSNPN, SVGIG (reference sequence). The CDR3 totals 12 residues. The ends were cut back, 3 bases at V and 5 bases at J, with 10 bases in the middle. The chain's CDR3 is CAWRREVTEAFF. The DNA of the CDR3 is TGTGCCTGGAGACGGGAGGTTACTGAAGCTTTCTTT.

The chain carries TRBV28 and TRBJ2-4; TRBD2 matches at 9 bases. With V trimmed by 2 bases and J by 9 bases, 5 bases remained unmatched. CDR3 length: 14 residues. Germline V gives CDR1 MDHEN, CDR2 SYDVKM. CDR3: CASSLIAGASIQYF. CDR3 DNA: TGTGCCAGCAGTTTAATAGCGGGAGCTAGCATTCAGTACTTC.

This chain uses TRBV18 with TRBJ2-3; D is undetermined. The CDR3 sequence is 14 residues long. Trimming shortened V by 2 bases and J by 5 bases, and 11 bases separated the two germline ends. CDR1 is KGHSH, CDR2 LQKENI, per germline. Written as DNA, the CDR3 is TGTGCCAGCTCACCAGTTGACGGGTTAGATACGCAGTATTTT. This sequence encodes CASSPVDGLDTQYF.

This clone was detected only once. The rearrangement joins TRBV7-8 to TRBJ2-7; 9 bases align to TRBD2. CDR1 and CDR2 from the germline V gene are SGHVS and FQNEAQ. V was clipped by 5 bases and J by 3 bases; unmatched bases: 11. The CDR3 loop spans 16 amino acids. CDR3 loop: CASSPRGPSGVYEQYF. CDR3 nucleotide sequence: TGTGCCAGCAGCCCACGTGGTCCTAGCGGGGTCTACGAGCAGTACTTC.

The V gene is TRBV5-6, the J gene TRBJ1-1; TRBD1 agrees at 11 bases. The CDR3 extends over 15 amino acids. CDR1 and CDR2 (germline): SGHDT, YYEEEE. J was trimmed by 5 bases and V by 2 bases; bases with no gene match: 5. CDR3 residues: CASSLGQGAETEAFF. For the CDR3, the DNA is TGTGCCAGCAGCTTAGGACAGGGGGCTGAAACTGAAGCTTTCTTT.

A note on this clone: In the same sample, other DNA sequences code for this CDR3. The rearrangement joins TRBV30 to TRBJ1-5, with 10 bases fitting TRBD1. The V and J ends lost 0 bases and 11 bases, in that order; junction bases with no gene match: 13. The CDR3 extends over 16 amino acids. Germline lookup yields CDR1 GTSNPN and CDR2 SVGIG (reference sequence). The CDR3 coding sequence is TGTGCCTGGAGTGTTGTGGGACAGGGGCCTCTAGGGGCCCAGCATTTT. The encoded protein is CAWSVVGQGPLGAQHF.

To note about this clone: Other nucleotide sequences in the sample specify the same CDR3. The chain combines TRBV5-4 with TRBJ2-3, with D maybe TRBD1 (5 bases). V was pared by 1 base and J by 6 bases, with 12 bases between. Germline CDR1 is SGHNT and CDR2 is YYREEE (reference sequence). This CDR3 contains 14 residues. The DNA for the CDR3 is TGTGCCAGCAGCTTGTCCCAAGGGGCGGATACGCAGTATTTT. Its translation: CASSLSQGADTQYF. The full variable domain, with the rest looked up from reference TRBV5-4 and TRBJ2-3, is ETGVTQSPTHLIKTRGQQVTLRCSSQSGHNTVSWYQQALGQGPQFIFQYYREEENGRGNFPPRFSGLQFPNYSSELNVNALELDDSALYLCASSLSQGADTQYFGPGTRLTVL.

This clone showed up just once. This chain connects TRBV5-1 to TRBJ2-7; the D gene is possibly TRBD1 (6 bases). V lost 4 bases and J lost 3, with 8 bases in between. The CDR3 covers 12 residues. In germline, CDR1 is SGHRS, CDR2 YFSETQ. For the CDR3, the DNA is TGCGCCAGCAGCCCGGACAGCTACGAGCAGTACTTC. Translating gives CASSPDSYEQYF. The full variable domain, completed using reference TRBV5-1 and TRBJ2-7, is KAGVTQTPRYLIKTRGQQVTLSCSPISGHRSVSWYQQTPGQGLQFLFEYFSETQRNKGNFPGRFSGRQFSNSRSEMNVSTLELGDSALYLCASSPDSYEQYFGPGTRLTVT.

This clone appeared once. The V and J genes are TRBV29-1 and TRBJ2-5; unclear D gene. Germline V lookup: CDR1 SQVTM, CDR2 ANQGSEA. This CDR3 contains 12 residues. CDR3 residues: CSFFHSKETQYF. The CDR3 DNA sequence: TGCAGTTTCTTTCACAGTAAAGAGACCCAGTACTTC.

The chain employs TRBV5-1 and TRBJ2-5; TRBD2 aligns across 8 bases. Germline V gene lookup returns CDR1 SGHRS and CDR2 YFSETQ. The CDR3 contains 14 residues. After removal of 6 bases from V and 4 bases from J, the junction contained 8 bases not matched to a gene. In DNA, the CDR3 is TGCGCCAGCAAGAGCGGGGGCCCCACAGAGACCCAGTACTTC. Its translation is CASKSGGPTETQYF.

The rearrangement joins TRBV11-2 to TRBJ1-1, with no clear D. The CDR3 consists of 13 residues. Germline CDR1 is SGHAT and CDR2 is FQNNGV. V gave up 3 bases and J gave up 0 bases, with 5 bases separating them. The CDR3, as DNA: TGTGCCAGCAGCTTGGGTATGAACACTGAAGCTTTCTTT. Its translation: CASSLGMNTEAFF.

The genes are TRBV18 and TRBJ2-7; 8 bases are a match to TRBD2. CDR1 KGHSH and CDR2 LQKENI come from the germline V gene. There are 16 residues in the CDR3. V gave up 0 bases and J gave up 5 bases; unmatched junction bases: 9. CDR3 coding DNA: TGTGCCAGCTCACCACCTGGCTTAGCGGGGAAAAACGAGCAGTACTTC. Its translation: CASSPPGLAGKNEQYF.

This clone was seen only a few times. The chain is built from TRBV19 and TRBJ1-2, with 8 bases lining up with TRBD1. Losses at the gene ends were 5 bases for V and 3 bases for J; bases not matched to a gene: 8. Germline CDR1 LNHDA, CDR2 SQIVND (reference sequence). The CDR3 spans 15 residues. This CDR3 reads CASSLAPTGDYGYTF. The DNA for the CDR3 is TGTGCCAGTAGTCTCGCCCCGACAGGGGACTATGGCTACACCTTC.

The CDR3 nucleotides read TGCGCCAGCAGCCAAGATCTCTGGGGGTGGGAGACCCAGTACTTC. It specifies CASSQDLWGWETQYF. The chain is built from TRBV4-1 and TRBJ2-5; tentatively, D is TRBD1 or TRBD2 (5 bases each). This CDR3 contains 15 residues. V lost 0 bases and J lost 5, with 13 bases in between. Per germline, CDR1 MGHRA and CDR2 YSYEKL.

This chain links TRBV6-1 with TRBJ2-7, with D possibly TRBD1 on 6 matching bases. Germline-derived CDR1 and CDR2 are MNHNS and SASEGT. V lost 6 bases to trimming and J lost 2 bases, with 14 bases between them. CDR3 size: 14 residues. CDR3 DNA: TGTGCCAGCAGAGAACGACAGGTCCCCTACGAGCAGTACTTC. Its translation: CASRERQVPYEQYF.